These T cell receptor beta chains were read from a single sample in a study of cytomegalovirus exposure and HLA in healthy donors. The repertoire was sequenced with immunoSEQ multiplex PCR; TCRdb's copy has only in-frame clones and lacks some. The sample carries 210,000 or so clones, about 80% recorded once. Sequencing was carried out using PBMCs. The source is a woman in her thirties or forties in good health and CMV-seronegative. Each CDR3 is given with its conserved first and last residue. The D gene is left open where the match is weak. Clone size is shown for a subset of rows, as once, few, many or a class of expanded clone.

CDR3 DNA | CDR3 protein | D gene | V gene | clone size | J gene
TGTGCCAGCAGTTACTCTTCCGCAGGGCTCCGAGAGCTGTTTTTT | CASSYSSAGLRELFF | NA | TRBV6-5 | NA | TRBJ2-2
TGTGCCATCAGCGACAGGGGACGGAATGAGCAGTTCTTC | CAISDRGRNEQFF | TRBD1 | TRBV10-3 | NA | TRBJ2-1
TGCGCCAGCAGTGACCGAGGGGATACGCAGTATTTT | CASSDRGDTQYF | NA | TRBV10-1 | NA | TRBJ2-3
TGTGCCAGCTCACCCCCAGCGGGGGTGGGCTTCGGAGAGCAGTACTTC | CASSPPAGVGFGEQYF | TRBD2 | TRBV18 | NA | TRBJ2-7
TGTGCCAGCAGCTTGGGGCCTACTACAGGGAATTCCTACAATGAGCAGTTCTTC | CASSLGPTTGNSYNEQFF | NA | TRBV5-6 | few | TRBJ2-1
TGTGCCAGCAGTGAAACCGGGGTTCTCGGTCAGCCCCAGCATTTT | CASSETGVLGQPQHF | NA | TRBV6-1 | once | TRBJ1-5
TGTGCCAGCAGCCAAGTCGGACAGACAGAAGCTTTCTTT | CASSQVGQTEAFF | NA | TRBV14 | few | TRBJ1-1
TGTGCCAGTAGTAGGGACGGGGGGAACACTGAAGCTTTCTTT | CASSRDGGNTEAFF | NA | TRBV19 | NA | TRBJ1-1
TGTGCCACCAGCCTCGACAGGGCCGACTACGAGCAGTACTTC | CATSLDRADYEQYF | TRBD1 | TRBV15 | NA | TRBJ2-7
TGTGCCAGCAGCGTAGGACCCGGACAGGGGGCTAATGAAAAACTGTTTTTT | CASSVGPGQGANEKLFF | TRBD1 | TRBV9 | NA | TRBJ1-4
TGTGCCAGCAACTCCGGGACAGTACTCTCCTACGAGCAGTACTTC | CASNSGTVLSYEQYF | TRBD1 | TRBV5-5 | NA | TRBJ2-7
TGTGCCAGCAGTCCGGATCCGGGACAGGGGCGCAGAGGTAACACTGAAGCTTTCTTT | CASSPDPGQGRRGNTEAFF | TRBD1 | TRBV27 | NA | TRBJ1-1
TGCAGCGTTATAAAGGCGTCAGGGGGAGGTAGCACTGAAGCTTTCTTT | CSVIKASGGGSTEAFF | TRBD1 | TRBV29-1 | NA | TRBJ1-1
TGTGCCAGTAGTACGGGCGACAGGGGGTTCATTGAGAATCAGCCCCAGCATTTT | CASSTGDRGFIENQPQHF | TRBD1 | TRBV19 | once | TRBJ1-5
TGTGCTAGTGGTTTGGTAAACCGGGTCGAGCAGTACTTC | CASGLVNRVEQYF | NA | TRBV12-5 | NA | TRBJ2-7
TGTGCCAGCAGCTTCCCGACAGTTAACTATGGCTACACCTTC | CASSFPTVNYGYTF | NA | TRBV5-6 | few | TRBJ1-2
TGTGCCAGCCGGGACAGGGGAAACTCCTACAATGAGCAGTTCTTC | CASRDRGNSYNEQFF | TRBD1 | TRBV10-3 | NA | TRBJ2-1
TGTGCCAGCAGTTTAGGGCCCCTTAATTCACCCCTCCACTTT | CASSLGPLNSPLHF | NA | TRBV28 | NA | TRBJ1-6
TGTGCCAGCAGCGTAAGCGGAAGCACGGATACGCAGTATTTT | CASSVSGSTDTQYF | NA | TRBV9 | NA | TRBJ2-3
TGCAGCGTCCTGACTAGGACTGACTACGAGCAGTACTTC | CSVLTRTDYEQYF | NA | TRBV29-1 | NA | TRBJ2-7
TGTGCCAGCAGCCAAAGCGGCCGGGGTGTCACTGAAGCTTTCTTT | CASSQSGRGVTEAFF | NA | TRBV16 | NA | TRBJ1-1
TGTGCCAGTAGTCTCAACAGGGGCGAGGGTGGCTACACCTTC | CASSLNRGEGGYTF | TRBD1 | TRBV19 | NA | TRBJ1-2
TGTGCCAGCAGCCAGGCGACAGGGTTAACTAATGAAAAACTGTTTTTT | CASSQATGLTNEKLFF | TRBD1 | TRBV6-6 | NA | TRBJ1-4
TGTGCCAGCAGTGCCGTTAGCGGGGGGGCAGCAGATACGCAGTATTTT | CASSAVSGGAADTQYF | TRBD2 | TRBV25-1 | NA | TRBJ2-3